Shown below are 14 T cell receptor beta chains from a single sample sequenced in a study of blood T cell repertoires in COVID-19. Using immunoSEQ multiplex PCR, the repertoire was profiled, and TCRdb retains in-frame clones only, with some absent. This sample has approximately 500,000 clones, with 80% to 90% found just once. The specimen sequenced was peripheral blood. The receptors here all came from a human donor in a cohort sampled during active COVID-19.

Of note for this clone: The sample contains more than one DNA sequence encoding this CDR3. The V and J genes are TRBV27 and TRBJ2-5, with TRBD1 matching over 7 bases. CDR1 and CDR2 from the germline V gene are MNHEY and SMNVEV (reference sequence). The CDR3 extends over 14 amino acids. Unmatched junction bases numbered 3, after V lost 3 bases and J lost 2 bases. In DNA form, the CDR3 reads TGTGCCAGCAGTTTCAGACAGGGTCAAGAGACCCAGTACTTC. Translated, it gives CASSFRQGQETQYF.

The table lists this clone with a few counts. The J gene is TRBJ1-3, the V gene TRBV6-6; the D gene is possibly TRBD1 (6 bases). V lost 4 bases and J 0 bases, leaving 7 bases between the germline ends. CDR3 length: 14 residues. The germline V gene has CDR1 MNHNY and CDR2 SVGAGI (reference sequence). CDR3 in amino acids: CASSLGHSGNTIYF. The CDR3 DNA follows: TGTGCCAGCAGTTTGGGACACTCTGGAAACACCATATATTTT.

In regard to this clone: Germline is not matched at one junction end, which may reflect a read error. The chain has TRBV2 and TRBJ2-7; 8 bases align to TRBD2. This CDR3 contains 13 residues. The germline V gene has CDR1 SNHLY and CDR2 FYNNEI. The CDR3 DNA follows: TGTGCCAGCAGTGAGATCCGCCTTGCGGGGGGATCCTTC. It codes for CASSEIRLAGGSF.

This rearrangement joins TRBV29-1 to TRBJ1-1; 7 bases agree with TRBD1. CDR3 size: 13 residues. Germline-derived CDR1 and CDR2 are SQVTM and ANQGSEA. J gave up 0 bases and V 6 bases, and 4 bases lay outside the gene matches. The CDR3, as DNA: TGCAGCGTGGCGGGACAGATGAACACTGAAGCTTTCTTT. This gives the protein CSVAGQMNTEAFF.

This clone came up once. The chain recombines TRBV30 with TRBJ1-4; 8 bases are shared with TRBD1. From germline, CDR1 is GTSNPN and CDR2 SVGIG (reference sequence). V lost 5 bases, J lost 7 bases, and 9 bases stayed unmatched. This CDR3 region has 14 residues. The DNA of the CDR3 is TGTGCCTGGCTTAATACAGGGGGAGGTGAAAAACTGTTTTTT. Amino acid sequence: CAWLNTGGGEKLFF.

In this sample, this clone turned up once. This rearrangement joins TRBV7-9 to TRBJ2-3; tentative D call: TRBD2 (5 bases). CDR1 and CDR2 from the germline V gene are SEHNR and FQNEAQ (reference sequence). Trimming took off 7 bases at V and 0 bases at J, with 14 bases between the two ends. The CDR3 length is 15 residues. CDR3 in amino acids: CASTPGTSSTDTQYF. CDR3 in DNA: TGTGCCAGCACCCCGGGAACATCTAGCACAGATACGCAGTATTTT. Together with reference TRBV7-9 and TRBJ2-3, the CDR3 gives the full variable domain: DTGVSQNPRHKITKRGQNVTFRCDPISEHNRLYWYRQTLGQGPEFLTYFQNEAQLEKSRLLSDRFSAERPKGSFSTLEIQRTEQGDSAMYLCASTPGTSSTDTQYFGPGTRLTVL.

DNA of the CDR3: TGTGCCAGCAGCTTCGGGACAAAAGAGACCCAGTACTTC. This translates into CASSFGTKETQYF. This sequence joins TRBV11-3 and TRBJ2-5, with TRBD1 as a possible D gene (6 bases). Trimming stripped 3 bases from V and 3 bases from J, with 8 bases between. CDR3 length: 13 residues. Germline V CDR1 and CDR2: SGHNT, YENEEA.

The chain carries TRBV19 and TRBJ2-7; D might be TRBD1 (5 bases). This CDR3 comprises 16 residues. V was pared by 3 bases and J by 3 bases, with 18 bases between. The germline V gene encodes CDR1 LNHDA and CDR2 SQIVND (reference sequence). CDR3 coding DNA: TGTGCCAGTAGTATTGCCGCAGGGAAGTTTGGCTACGAGCAGTACTTC. It encodes CASSIAAGKFGYEQYF.

This chain uses TRBV10-3 with TRBJ2-7, with 12 bases aligning to TRBD1. Losses at the gene ends were 6 bases for V and 6 bases for J; bases not matched to a gene: 6. The germline V gene encodes CDR1 ENHRY and CDR2 SYGVKD. The CDR3 runs 14 residues. CDR3: CAISPGTGGFEQYF. The CDR3 DNA is TGTGCCATCAGCCCCGGGACAGGGGGCTTCGAGCAGTACTTC.

The chain couples TRBV5-1 to TRBJ2-7, with 10 bases fitting TRBD1. Trimming took 1 base from V and 6 from J; bases not matched to a gene: 10. CDR1 is SGHRS and CDR2 is YFSETQ in the germline V gene. The CDR3 is made up of 16 amino acids. CDR3 region: CASSLPRSGQGTEQYF. CDR3 DNA sequence: TGCGCCAGCAGCTTGCCCAGGTCGGGACAGGGGACCGAGCAGTACTTC.

V gene TRBV30 combines with J gene TRBJ1-2; TRBD1 is a possible D gene (5 bases). The CDR3 is 13 amino acids. Trimming shortened V by 7 bases and J by 1 base, and 13 bases separated the two germline ends. The germline V gene encodes CDR1 GTSNPN and CDR2 SVGIG (reference sequence). The CDR3 sequence: CAFLTEFNYGYTF. The DNA for the CDR3 is TGTGCCTTCCTGACAGAGTTTAACTATGGCTACACCTTC.

The V and J genes are TRBV19 and TRBJ2-2, with TRBD2 matching over 7 bases. Per the germline V gene, CDR1 is LNHDA and CDR2 is SQIVND (reference sequence). Trimming removed 7 bases from V and 2 bases from J; junction bases left unmatched: 7. This CDR3 region has 15 residues. Here the CDR3 reads CASKGLAANTGELFF. Written as DNA, the CDR3 is TGTGCCAGTAAAGGGCTAGCGGCTAACACCGGGGAGCTGTTTTTT.

Turning to this clone: The same CDR3 is also encoded by other DNA sequences in this sample. The CDR3 reads CASSFGTGGNYGYTF. Written as DNA, the CDR3 is TGCGCCAGCAGCTTTGGGACAGGGGGCAACTATGGCTACACCTTC. The rearrangement links TRBV5-1 to TRBJ1-2, with 12 bases matching TRBD1. Germline assignment: CDR1 SGHRS and CDR2 YFSETQ. The CDR3 spans 15 residues. Germline trimming cut 2 bases from V and 2 bases from J; bases unmatched to any gene: 1.

The V call is TRBV4-1, the J call TRBJ2-5; D gene uncertain. CDR1 MGHRA and CDR2 YSYEKL come from the germline V gene. V dropped 0 bases and J dropped 2 bases, with 13 bases sitting between them. The CDR3 sequence is 16 residues long. The CDR3 region is CASSQDKWAAQETQYF. CDR3 coding DNA: TGCGCCAGCAGCCAAGATAAGTGGGCAGCTCAAGAGACCCAGTACTTC.